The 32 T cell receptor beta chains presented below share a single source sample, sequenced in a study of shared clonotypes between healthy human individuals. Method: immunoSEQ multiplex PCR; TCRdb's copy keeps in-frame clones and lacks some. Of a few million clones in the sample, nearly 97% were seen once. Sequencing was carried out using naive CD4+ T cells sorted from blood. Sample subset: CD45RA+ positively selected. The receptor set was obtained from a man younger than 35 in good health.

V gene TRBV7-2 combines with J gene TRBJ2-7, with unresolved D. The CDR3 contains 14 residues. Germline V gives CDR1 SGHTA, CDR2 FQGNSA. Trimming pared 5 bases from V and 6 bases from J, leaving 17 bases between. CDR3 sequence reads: CASSPPFQQREQYF. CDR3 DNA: TGTGCCAGCAGCCCCCCCTTTCAGCAGCGCGAGCAGTACTTC.

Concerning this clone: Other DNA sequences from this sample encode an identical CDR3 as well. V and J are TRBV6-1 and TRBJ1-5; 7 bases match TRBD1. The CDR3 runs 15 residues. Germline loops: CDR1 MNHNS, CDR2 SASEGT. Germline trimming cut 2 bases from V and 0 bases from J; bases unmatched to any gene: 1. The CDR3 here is CASSENRGSNQPQHF. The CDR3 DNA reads TGTGCCAGCAGTGAAAACAGGGGTAGCAATCAGCCCCAGCATTTT.

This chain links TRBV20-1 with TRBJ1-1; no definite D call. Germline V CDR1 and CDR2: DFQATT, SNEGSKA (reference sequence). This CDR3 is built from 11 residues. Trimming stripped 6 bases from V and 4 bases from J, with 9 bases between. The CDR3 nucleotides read TGCAGTGCCTTGACCATCACTGAAGCTTTCTTT. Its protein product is CSALTITEAFF.

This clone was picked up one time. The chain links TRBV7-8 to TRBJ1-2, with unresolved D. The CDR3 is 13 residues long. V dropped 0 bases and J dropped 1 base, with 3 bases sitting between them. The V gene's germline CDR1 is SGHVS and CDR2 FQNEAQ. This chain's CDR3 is CASSLADNYGYTF. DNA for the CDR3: TGTGCCAGCAGCTTAGCAGATAACTATGGCTACACCTTC.

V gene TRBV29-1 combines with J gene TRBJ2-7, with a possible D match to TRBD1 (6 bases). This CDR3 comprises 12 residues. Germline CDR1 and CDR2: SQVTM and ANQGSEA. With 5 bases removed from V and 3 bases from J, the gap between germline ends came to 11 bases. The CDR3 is CSVRDNYYEQYF. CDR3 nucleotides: TGCAGCGTTCGGGACAACTACTACGAGCAGTACTTC.

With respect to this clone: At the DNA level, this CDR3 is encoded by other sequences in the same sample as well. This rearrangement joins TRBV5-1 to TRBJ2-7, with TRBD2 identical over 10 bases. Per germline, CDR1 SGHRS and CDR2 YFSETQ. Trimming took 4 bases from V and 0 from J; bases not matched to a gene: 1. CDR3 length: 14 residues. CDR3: CASSLAGDSYEQYF. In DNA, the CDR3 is TGCGCCAGCAGCCTAGCGGGAGACTCCTACGAGCAGTACTTC.

CDR3 nucleotides: TGCGCCAGCAGCTTGGTCTTTGCGGGATCCTACAATGAGCAGTTCTTC. Translating it yields CASSLVFAGSYNEQFF. The rearrangement uses TRBV5-1 and TRBJ2-1, with D maybe TRBD2 (6 bases). The germline CDR1 and CDR2 sequences are SGHRS and YFSETQ. CDR3 length: 16 amino acids. Trimming removed 0 bases from V and 1 base from J, with 11 bases in between.

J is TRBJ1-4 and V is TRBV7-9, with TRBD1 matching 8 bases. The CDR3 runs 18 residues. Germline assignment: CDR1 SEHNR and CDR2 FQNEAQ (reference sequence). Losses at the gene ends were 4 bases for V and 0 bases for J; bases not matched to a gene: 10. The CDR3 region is CASSYVTGALATNEKLFF. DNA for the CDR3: TGTGCCAGCAGCTATGTGACAGGGGCCCTTGCAACTAATGAAAAACTGTTTTTT.

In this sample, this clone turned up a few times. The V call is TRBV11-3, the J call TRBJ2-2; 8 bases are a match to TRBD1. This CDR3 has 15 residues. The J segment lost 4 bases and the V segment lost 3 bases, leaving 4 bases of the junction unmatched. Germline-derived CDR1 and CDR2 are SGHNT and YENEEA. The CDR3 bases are TGTGCCAGCAGCTTCGGGACAGGAGGCACCGGGGAGCTGTTTTTT. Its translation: CASSFGTGGTGELFF.

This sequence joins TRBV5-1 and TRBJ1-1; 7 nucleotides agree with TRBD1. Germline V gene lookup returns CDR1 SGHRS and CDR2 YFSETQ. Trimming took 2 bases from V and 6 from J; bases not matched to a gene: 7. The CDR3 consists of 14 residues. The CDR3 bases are TGCGCCAGCAGCTTAGCCCTTACAGGGGCTGAAGCTTTCTTT. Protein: CASSLALTGAEAFF.

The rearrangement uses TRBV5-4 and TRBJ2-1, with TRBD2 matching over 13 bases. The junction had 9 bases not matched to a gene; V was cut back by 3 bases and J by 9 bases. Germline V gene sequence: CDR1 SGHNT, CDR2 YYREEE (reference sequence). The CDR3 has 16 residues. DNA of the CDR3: TGTGCCAGCAGCTCTTGGACTAGCGGGAGTCGGGGTGAGCAGTTCTTC. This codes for CASSSWTSGSRGEQFF.

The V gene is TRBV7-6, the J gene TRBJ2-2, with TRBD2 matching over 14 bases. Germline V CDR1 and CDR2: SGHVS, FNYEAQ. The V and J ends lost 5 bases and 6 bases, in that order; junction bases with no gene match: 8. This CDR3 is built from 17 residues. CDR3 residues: CASSPRGLAGEAGELFF. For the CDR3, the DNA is TGTGCCAGCAGCCCCCGGGGACTAGCGGGAGAGGCCGGGGAGCTGTTTTTT.

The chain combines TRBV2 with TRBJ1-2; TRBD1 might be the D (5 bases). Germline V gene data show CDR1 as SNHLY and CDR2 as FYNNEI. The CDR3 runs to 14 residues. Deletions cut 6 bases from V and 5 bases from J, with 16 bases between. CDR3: CASSNQGIGYGYTF. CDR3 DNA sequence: TGTGCCAGCAGCAATCAGGGAATTGGGTATGGCTACACCTTC.

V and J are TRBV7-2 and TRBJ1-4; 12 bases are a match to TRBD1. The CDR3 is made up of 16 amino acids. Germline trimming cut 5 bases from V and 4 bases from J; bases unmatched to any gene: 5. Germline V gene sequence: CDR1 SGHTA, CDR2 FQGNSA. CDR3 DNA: TGTGCCAGCAGCACAGGGACAGGGGGCGGTAATGAAAAACTGTTTTTT. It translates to CASSTGTGGGNEKLFF.

CDR3 region: CASSDSQGISEQYF. The CDR3 nucleotides are TGCGCCAGCTCCGACTCACAGGGTATTTCCGAGCAGTACTTC. This chain uses TRBV10-2 with TRBJ2-7, with D perhaps TRBD1 (6 bases). Germline values: CDR1 WSHSY, CDR2 SAAADI. The CDR3 runs to 14 residues. Trimming shortened V by 8 bases and J by 6 bases, and 20 bases separated the two germline ends.

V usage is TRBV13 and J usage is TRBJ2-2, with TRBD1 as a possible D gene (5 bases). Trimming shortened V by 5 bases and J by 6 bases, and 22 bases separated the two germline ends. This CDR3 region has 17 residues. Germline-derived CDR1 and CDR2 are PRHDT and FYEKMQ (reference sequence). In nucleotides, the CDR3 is TGTGCCAGCAGCCGGTCCCAGGGCATATGGTCTTCCGGGGAGCTGTTTTTT. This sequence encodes CASSRSQGIWSSGELFF.

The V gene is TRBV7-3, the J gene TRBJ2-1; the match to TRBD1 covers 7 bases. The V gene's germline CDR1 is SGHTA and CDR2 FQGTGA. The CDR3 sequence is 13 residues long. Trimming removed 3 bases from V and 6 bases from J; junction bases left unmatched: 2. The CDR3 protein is CASSLTGFNEQFF. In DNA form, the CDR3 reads TGTGCCAGCAGCTTGACAGGGTTCAATGAGCAGTTCTTC. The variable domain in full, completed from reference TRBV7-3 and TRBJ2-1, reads GAGVSQTPSNKVTEKGKYVELRCDPISGHTALYWYRQSLGQGPEFLIYFQGTGAADDSGLPNDRFFAVRPEGSVSTLKIQRTERGDSAVYLCASSLTGFNEQFFGPGTRLTVL.

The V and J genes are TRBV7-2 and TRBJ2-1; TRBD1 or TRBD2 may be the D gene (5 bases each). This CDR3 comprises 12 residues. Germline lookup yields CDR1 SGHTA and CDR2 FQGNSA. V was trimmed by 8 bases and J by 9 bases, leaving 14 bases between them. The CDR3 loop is CASGGVLGEQFF. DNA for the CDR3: TGTGCCAGCGGGGGAGTCCTGGGTGAGCAGTTCTTC. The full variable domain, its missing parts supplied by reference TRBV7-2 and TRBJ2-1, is GAGVSQSPSNKVTEKGKDVELRCDPISGHTALYWYRQSLGQGLEFLIYFQGNSAPDKSGLPSDRFSAERTGGSVSTLTIQRTQQEDSAVYLCASGGVLGEQFFGPGTRLTVL.

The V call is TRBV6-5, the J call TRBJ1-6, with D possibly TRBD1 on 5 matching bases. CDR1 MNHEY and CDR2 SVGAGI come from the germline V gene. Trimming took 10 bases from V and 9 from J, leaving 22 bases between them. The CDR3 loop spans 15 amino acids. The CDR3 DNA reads TGTGCCACCCGGGAGCTTGGGGGTACGAGTTCACCCCTCCACTTT. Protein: CATRELGGTSSPLHF.

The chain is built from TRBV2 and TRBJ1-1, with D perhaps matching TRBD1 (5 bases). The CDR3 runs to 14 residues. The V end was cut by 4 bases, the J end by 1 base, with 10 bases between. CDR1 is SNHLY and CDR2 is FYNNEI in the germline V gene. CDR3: CASSGYGQNTEAFF. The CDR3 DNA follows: TGTGCCAGCAGTGGTTACGGACAGAACACTGAAGCTTTCTTT.

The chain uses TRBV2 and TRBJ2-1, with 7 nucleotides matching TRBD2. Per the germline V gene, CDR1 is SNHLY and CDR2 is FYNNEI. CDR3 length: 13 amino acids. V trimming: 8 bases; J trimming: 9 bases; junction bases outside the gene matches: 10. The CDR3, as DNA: TGTGCCAGCGAGCGGGATAACCGGCGTGAGCAGTTCTTC. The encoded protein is CASERDNRREQFF.

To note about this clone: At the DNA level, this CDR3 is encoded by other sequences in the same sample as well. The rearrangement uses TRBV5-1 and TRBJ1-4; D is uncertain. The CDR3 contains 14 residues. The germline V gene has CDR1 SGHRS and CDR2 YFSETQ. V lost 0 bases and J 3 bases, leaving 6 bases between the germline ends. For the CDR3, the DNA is TGCGCCAGCAGCTTGGGCGGGTCTAATGAAAAACTGTTTTTT. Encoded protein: CASSLGGSNEKLFF.

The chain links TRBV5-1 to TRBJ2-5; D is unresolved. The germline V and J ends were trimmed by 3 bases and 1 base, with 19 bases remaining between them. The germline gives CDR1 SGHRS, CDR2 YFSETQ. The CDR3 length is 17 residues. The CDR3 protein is CASSSPGVLVGQETQYF. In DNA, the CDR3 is TGCGCCAGCAGCTCCCCTGGGGTGTTGGTGGGCCAAGAGACCCAGTACTTC.

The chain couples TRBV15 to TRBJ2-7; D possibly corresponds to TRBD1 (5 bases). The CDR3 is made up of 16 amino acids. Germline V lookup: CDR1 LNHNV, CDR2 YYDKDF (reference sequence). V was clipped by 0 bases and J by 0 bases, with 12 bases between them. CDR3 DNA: TGTGCCACCAGCAGAGAAGCAGGGCCTAGCTCCTACGAGCAGTACTTC. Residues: CATSREAGPSSYEQYF.

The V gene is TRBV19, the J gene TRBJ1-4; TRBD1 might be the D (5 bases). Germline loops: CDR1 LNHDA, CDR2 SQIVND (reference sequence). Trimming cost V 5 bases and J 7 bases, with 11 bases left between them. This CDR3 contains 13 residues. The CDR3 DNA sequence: TGTGCCAGTAGTTGGGGGATAGGTGAAAAACTGTTTTTT. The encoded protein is CASSWGIGEKLFF.

For the CDR3, the DNA is TGTGCCAGCACCGTCCGGGACAGCCAAGAGACCCAGTACTTC. Translating gives CASTVRDSQETQYF. The chain recombines TRBV6-1 with TRBJ2-5; 7 bases fit TRBD1. From germline, CDR1 is MNHNS and CDR2 SASEGT. Trimming took 7 bases from V and 1 from J; bases not matched to a gene: 6. This CDR3 is built from 14 residues.

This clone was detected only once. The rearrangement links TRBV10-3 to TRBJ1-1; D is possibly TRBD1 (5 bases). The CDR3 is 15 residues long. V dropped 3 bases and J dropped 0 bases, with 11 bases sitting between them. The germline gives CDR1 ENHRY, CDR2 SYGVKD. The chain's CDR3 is CAISDRERVNTEAFF. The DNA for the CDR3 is TGTGCCATCAGTGACAGGGAGAGGGTGAACACTGAAGCTTTCTTT.

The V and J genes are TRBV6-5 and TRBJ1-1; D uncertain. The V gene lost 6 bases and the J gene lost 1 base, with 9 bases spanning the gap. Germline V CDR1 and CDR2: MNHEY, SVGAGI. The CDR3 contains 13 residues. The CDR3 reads CASRAGRNTEAFF. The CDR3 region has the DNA TGTGCCAGCAGGGCAGGCCGGAACACTGAAGCTTTCTTT.

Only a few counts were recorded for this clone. The CDR3 spells CASSIGSGDNEQFF. CDR3 sequence (DNA): TGCGCCAGCAGCATAGGGTCTGGGGACAATGAGCAGTTCTTC. The chain recombines TRBV5-1 with TRBJ2-1; no firm D call. V shed 4 bases and J shed 5 bases, with 13 bases lying between them. The germline V gene encodes CDR1 SGHRS and CDR2 YFSETQ. This CDR3 is 14 amino acids long.

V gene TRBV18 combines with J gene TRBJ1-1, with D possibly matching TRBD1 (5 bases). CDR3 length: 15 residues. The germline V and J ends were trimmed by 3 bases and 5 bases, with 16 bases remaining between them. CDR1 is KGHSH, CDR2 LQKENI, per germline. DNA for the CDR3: TGTGCCAGCTCACCGAATCGAGTCAGGGTGACTGAAGCTTTCTTT. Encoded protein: CASSPNRVRVTEAFF.

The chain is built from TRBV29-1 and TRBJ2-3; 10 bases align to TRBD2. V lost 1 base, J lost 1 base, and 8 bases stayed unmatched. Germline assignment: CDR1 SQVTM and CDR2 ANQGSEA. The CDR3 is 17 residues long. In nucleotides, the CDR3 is TGCAGCGTTGAAGTCGTTCGAGGGACTAGCGGCACAGATACGCAGTATTTT. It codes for CSVEVVRGTSGTDTQYF.

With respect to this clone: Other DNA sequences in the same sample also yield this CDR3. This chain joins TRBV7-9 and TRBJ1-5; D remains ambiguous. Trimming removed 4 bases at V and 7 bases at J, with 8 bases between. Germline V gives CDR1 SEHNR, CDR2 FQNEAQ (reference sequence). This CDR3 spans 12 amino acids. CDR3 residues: CASSSGRQPQHF. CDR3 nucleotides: TGTGCCAGCAGCTCCGGCCGGCAGCCCCAGCATTTT.